The present T cell receptor (beta chain) was sequenced within a study of T cell responses to AZD1222 COVID-19 vaccine. Findings of the study overall: The breadth and depth of Spike-specific TCRs increased once two AZD1222 doses had been given. Recipients of AZD1222 seropositive at baseline numbered only 6 or 7. Unmutated variant regions are reportedly targeted by nearly half of spike-specific TCRs. The CD4 TCRs associated with vaccination extended across spike and predominated at 160-218 and 743-854.

Clones were read by immunoSEQ multiplex PCR, and TCRdb kept only the in-frame ones, dropping some. The table includes 60,000 to 90,000 clones, more than 75% detected once. This clone was detected only once. Its antigen is not identified. This clonotype originated in an adult who received the AZD1222 COVID-19 vaccine. This sample comprised peripheral blood, obtained 28 days after the second AZD1222 dose.

The CDR3 loop reads CASSLSGAGQGAYQPQHF. The CDR3 nucleotides read TGTGCCAGCAGTTTATCGGGGGCCGGACAGGGGGCTTATCAGCCCCAGCATTTT. This chain connects TRBV27 to TRBJ1-5; 11 positions agree with TRBD1. The J segment lost 5 bases and the V segment lost 0 bases, leaving 9 bases of the junction unmatched. The germline CDR1 and CDR2 sequences are MNHEY and SMNVEV (reference sequence). The CDR3 contains 18 residues.